Included here is one TCR beta chain sequence, with context. Its antigen is still unknown. One base away there is no much larger clone; base qualities are not given. This sample was taken from a study of cytomegalovirus exposure and HLA in healthy donors (TCRdb year 2017). With respect to the entire study: An earlier analysis of approximately 640 of the donors reported approximately 290 Gb of sequence data and 117 million unique TCR beta sequences from 150 million to 200 million T cells. Genome-wide SNP genotypes for about 60% of the roughly 670 donors were used in a later genetic analysis, which treated that subset as a discovery cohort. Among about 410 genotyped donors of the cohort, an average of roughly 230,000 unique TCR beta nucleotide sequences was sequenced per donor, of which about 18% were non-productive. An earlier analysis of around 640 of the donors used high-throughput TCR beta sequencing to judge whether each TCR beta V gene segment behaved as functional or pseudogenic. The study was designed to test whether signatures of past pathogen exposure could be identified by cataloging public T cell receptors. Donor age, sex, ethnicity and CMV serostatus were collected together with the repertoire data. Every discovery cohort repertoire had been produced on one sequencing platform. Using immunosequencing, the study profiled T cell repertoires from about 650 subjects and related those repertoires to cytomegalovirus serostatus. Five DR-DQ haplotypes were handled as single units for association and clustering, since linkage in the cohort was strong. The number of typed donors differed by locus: about 620-640 for A, B, C, DRB1 and DQB1; approximately 540 for DQA1; over 600 for DPA1; and around 470 for DPB1. Along with the roughly 710-subject first cohort, a separate validation cohort of 120 different subjects was used. To study patterns of TCR occurrence, a later analysis re-analyzed previously published TCR beta repertoires from hundreds of donors and added high-resolution HLA genotyping. The later analysis used no new phenotypic data to find candidate immune exposures, relying instead on TCR beta sequences and their occurrence across donors. Approximately 300 gigabases of sequencing data and 78 million or so unique TCR sequences were included in an early release covering 500 to 750 HLA-typed donors. High-throughput TCR immunosequencing, statistical association of individual TCRs with disease status, and machine learning were combined to predict cytomegalovirus infection status. The genetic ancestry cluster associated with self-reported Caucasian donors included 70% to 85% of the approximately 430 genotyped donors. HLA typing covered class I and class II loci at four-digit resolution. Results and caveats for the whole study, not just this receptor: In a later analysis, several top co-occurrence clusters were reported to appear linked to parvovirus B19, influenza, CMV and Epstein-Barr virus. Compared with equally common non-associated chains, HLA-associated TCR beta chains in a later analysis were more clonally expanded and had lower generation probabilities. Broadly in line with IMGT annotations, most TCR beta V segments showed up in productive rearrangements about 87% or about 30% of the time in an earlier analysis of 587 of the donors. Most CMV-associated TCR beta chains appeared to be HLA-restricted in a later analysis, and the HLA associations seemed to be driven largely by CMV exposure. In this cohort, only TCR beta chains were sequenced, and detectable features were limited by the absence of alpha or paired-chain data. CMV serostatus was the only immune exposure information available for the cohort. Roughly uniform sequencing depth across donors was assumed in presence/absence analyses, although this assumption may not hold. A cluster of highly shared sequence variants was judged likely to represent a technical artifact of the sequencing pipeline. In a later genetic analysis, a missense DCLRE1C variant was associated with V-gene and J-gene trimming of TCR beta chains, and the association was replicated in an independent cohort. Because some donors lacked HLA typing at each locus, the association tests relied only on the typed subset. Compared with the 666-donor mean, donors in an Asian-associated ancestry cluster had fewer N-insertions in productive TCRs, according to a later genetic analysis. In vitro tests confirmed that three of the cytomegalovirus-associated TCR beta chains recognize cytomegalovirus antigens. In a later analysis, 16,951 TCR beta sequences were associated with specific HLA alleles at a false discovery rate of 0.05. Most TCR sequences were observed very rarely across donors, whereas some public TCRs were present in many individuals. A total of 150 to 200 TCR beta chains were listed by the study as associated with cytomegalovirus. According to the authors, the approach could potentially be generalized to other disease states and immunological phenotypes. About 15 rarely observed V segments, including chromosome 9 orphons, were excluded from the earlier analysis of some 590 of the donors because counts were too low. Strong co-occurrence of HLA alleles, especially DR and DQ, made assigning TCR associations to individual alleles difficult. Linkage disequilibrium might explain the correlated functional status among segregating V segments, but an unknown experimental factor could not be ruled out. A further reported finding was that TCR beta sequences accurately predicted the HLA-A and HLA-B alleles for most subjects in the first cohort. Some IMGT-functional V segments, including TRBV6-2 and TRBV6-3, could not be distinguished by the 87-base-pair reads and were therefore excluded. Cytomegalovirus status was reported to be diagnosed by the classifier with high specificity and sensitivity in both the original and validation cohorts. According to a later analysis, TCR association rates differed among HLA loci, with DRB1 alleles showing the most associated TCRs and HLA-C alleles showing the fewest.

The germline V gene supplies CDR1 MGHRA and CDR2 YSYEKL. Counted from cysteine to phenylalanine, this CDR3 has 14 amino acids. CDR3 DNA is the only sequence kept; it has 42 bases, read in frame from the first base. The V and J ends are trimmed by 0 bases and 6 bases, leaving 8 bases between them. Receptor libraries were prepared by the immunoSEQ multiplex PCR assay. A mixture of 60 forward primers for TCR Vbeta segments and 13 reverse primers for TCR Jbeta segments was used in the multiplex PCR. A multiplex PCR assay on genomic DNA amplified the CDR3 region of rearranged TCR beta genes. The Illumina HiSeq System was used to sequence the amplified TCR beta libraries as 87-base-pair reads. Regarding the original processing steps: Across the 670 or so repertoires, a later analysis counted tens of millions of unique TCR beta chains, roughly 11 million of which were shared by at least two donors. To remove PCR and sequencing errors, raw reads were error-corrected and collapsed into unique sequences using a nearest-neighbor algorithm that merged closely related sequences. CDR3 sequences were aligned to IMGT reference sequences to assign V, D and J gene segments. For a sequence to be retained, at least a six-nucleotide match to both a V gene segment and a J gene segment was required. Rearrangements were classified as productive when the CDR3 lacked stop codons and remained in frame with V and J, and all other rearrangements were classified as non-productive. CDR3 was defined according to IMGT convention as the region running from the second conserved V-encoded cysteine to the conserved J-encoded phenylalanine. In an earlier analysis of some 550 of the donors, sequences lacking an unambiguous match to a single V gene segment were excluded. An earlier analysis of approximately 590 of the donors called V segments functional above 56.7% productive rearrangements and segregating when the between-donor standard deviation exceeded 5%. A statistical classification framework was built for diagnosing cytomegalovirus status from the catalog of TCR beta chain sequences. In a later analysis, TCR nucleotide sequences were compared against IMGT/GENE-DB human TR gene sequences so that V and J genes could be assigned. Using the TCRdist pipeline, a later analysis assigned CDR3 sequences along with most-parsimonious VDJ recombination scenarios. In a later analysis, every TCR beta chain was defined by the combination of its CDR3 amino acid sequence and its V-gene family, and reads without a unique V-gene family were dropped. As a way to deal with suspected cross-contamination and a sequencing artifact, a later analysis dropped hundreds of nucleotide sequences that were highly shared and had low generation probability. In a later analysis, a clonal expansion index for each public chain was calculated from normalized within-repertoire ranks of inferred template counts. In a later analysis, generation probabilities were computed with a VDJ recombination model fitted to out-of-frame rearrangements, and the resulting probabilities were checked against IGoR. In a later analysis, TCR-TCR, TCR-HLA and TCR-CMV co-occurrence was scored with hypergeometric tests, and a repertoire-size bias correction was applied to TCR pairs. To estimate false discovery rates, a later analysis permuted the HLA or CMV assignments 20 times. A later analysis grouped co-occurring TCRs with DBSCAN, adding TCRdist sequence similarity when clustering within HLA-allele-positive subsets. Co-occurrence clustering excluded repertoires with fewer than 30,000 or more than 120,000 public chains, plus five with anomalous nucleotide sharing. Held by TCRdb, this immuneACCESS table contains in-frame sequences only and omits some clones. Under half of the omission traces to an unresolved V gene where checked; the cause of the rest is unknown. V and J calls and clone size are as listed in that table; D and trimming were resolved from the DNA. Here the sample has roughly 170,000 clones; roughly 78% occur a single time. The top ten clonotypes cover roughly 13% of the sample.

The cohort was made up of several hundred healthy bone marrow donors. At the time of sampling, every cohort member was nominally healthy, though immune exposures that went unrecorded were likely present. The donor was CMV seropositive and was included in the group of 250 to 300 seropositive cohort members. A peripheral blood sample was provided by each donor, and peripheral blood mononuclear cells were used for TCR beta sequencing. Genomic DNA was extracted from the blood cell samples with the Qiagen DNeasy Blood Extraction Kit. The sequence was collected from a woman between 50 and 59 years old in good health and CMV-seropositive. The chain employs TRBV4-1 and TRBJ2-2; no D gene is confidently identified. The sample comprised PBMCs. The nucleotides are TGCGCCAGCAGCCAAGAACTCCCTCCCGGGGAGCTGTTTTTT. It specifies CASSQELPPGELFF.